The clone carrying this T cell receptor (beta chain) was seen only once. No antigen is known for it. This sample was taken from a study of Ad26.COV2.S vaccination and SARS-CoV-2 variants. Data came from immunoSEQ multiplex PCR; TCRdb stores just in-frame clones and leaves some out. The sample shows about 400,000 clones, about four fifths of them seen only once. Findings and limits, study-wide: Marked by substantial breadth, spike-specific CD8+ and CD4+ T cell responses were reportedly seen after vaccination. People who got the vaccine or the placebo had similar non-spike TCR breadth. People who got the vaccine had more spike-specific TCR breadth than people who got placebo.

Treatment defined: some 19 received Ad26.COV2.S at low or high dose, single or two shots; about 5 received placebo; per-sample allocation not given. The investigators took samples on day 63 after the first vaccine or placebo injection. At a Boston site, the person donating was an adult of 18-55 years. V was clipped by 4 bases and J by 4 bases, with 14 bases between them. CDR3 length: 15 amino acids. The germline gives CDR1 MNHNY, CDR2 SVGAGI (reference sequence). This specimen consisted of peripheral blood, obtained in a trial of Ad26.COV2.S vaccine versus placebo. The sequence came from a person aged 18-60 years who received the Ad26.COV2.S COVID-19 vaccine or a placebo. This chain joins TRBV6-6 and TRBJ2-1; tentatively, D is TRBD1 (6 bases). The CDR3 nucleotides are TGTGCCAGCAGTTCACCGGGACAAAATTACAATGAGCAGTTCTTC. This sequence encodes CASSSPGQNYNEQFF.